This T cell receptor (beta chain) was recovered during a study of cytomegalovirus exposure and HLA in healthy donors. Study overall: HLA-typed donors were the source of approximately 85 million unique TCRs, which an early data release held. Points from the study as a whole: Reportedly, HLA-A and HLA-B alleles of most subjects were accurately predicted from TCR beta. Several top significant clusters appeared, in a later analysis, to be linked to common viral pathogens.

For this clone: Its matching antigen is unknown.

PCR was performed using 60 Vbeta and 13 Jbeta primers. The repertoire was sequenced with immunoSEQ multiplex PCR; TCRdb's copy has only in-frame clones and lacks some. The sample contains 150,000 to 190,000 clones, 65% to 90% of which appear only once. Trimming took 5 bases from V and 2 from J; bases not matched to a gene: 3. The length of the CDR3 is 13 residues. Germline V gene data show CDR1 as SGHTA and CDR2 as FQGNSA. This receptor was identified in a woman aged 50 to 60 in good health and CMV-seropositive. Material for sequencing was PBMCs. V and J are TRBV7-2 and TRBJ2-7, with 7 bases identical to TRBD1. CDR3 protein: CASSKDRPYEQYF. For the CDR3, the DNA is TGTGCCAGCAGCAAGGACAGGCCCTACGAGCAGTACTTC.